This TCR beta chain appears in the sequencing data of a study of T cell repertoires in cytomegalovirus infection. Remarks on this clonotype: Its specificity is unknown.

The study's findings and limits: The study found HLA-C-restricted CMV-specific TCR beta clonotypes dominating the ex vivo response.

Germline CDR1 reads SGHTA; CDR2 reads FQGNSA. The V gene lost 8 bases and the J gene lost 4 bases, with 20 bases spanning the gap. This CDR3 is built from 16 residues. TCRdb itself ran the reads through MiXCR, one entry per CDR3 protein. Among fewer than 550,000 distinct CDR3 sequences listed, roughly 30% were seen once. The sample was PBMCs. The TCR comes from a human donor in good health (CMV status not recorded). Some clones in this sample may be carry-over from other donors' samples. The chain links TRBV7-2 to TRBJ2-2; a weak D match, TRBD2 (6 bases). CDR3 loop: CASALYGRGITGELFF. The CDR3 region has the DNA TGTGCCAGCGCTCTATATGGGCGGGGCATCACCGGGGAGCTGTTTTTT. Full variable domain (outside the CDR3, taken from reference TRBV7-2 and TRBJ2-2): GAGVSQSPSNKVTEKGKDVELRCDPISGHTALYWYRQSLGQGLEFLIYFQGNSAPDKSGLPSDRFSAERTGGSVSTLTIQRTQQEDSAVYLCASALYGRGITGELFFGEGSRLTVL.